The next 26 T cell receptor beta chains were all read from a single sample in a study of OX40 agonist ivuxolimab in advanced cancers. The repertoire was sequenced with immunoSEQ multiplex PCR; TCRdb's copy has only in-frame clones and lacks some. This sample yields 55,000 to 80,000 clones, of which 91% are seen a single time; less than 6% belongs to the top ten. This sample comprised CD4+ or CD8+ T cells sorted from blood, obtained in a trial of the OX40 agonist ivuxolimab. The receptors originated from an adult with an advanced solid tumor such as melanoma, head and neck, liver or kidney cancer.

The CDR3 spells CASSSSGTGGIAFF. The CDR3 DNA is TGTGCCAGCAGTTCATCCGGGACAGGGGGCATCGCGTTCTTC. V and J are TRBV6-5 and TRBJ2-1; 12 bases are a match to TRBD1. Trimming removed 4 bases from V and 15 bases from J; junction bases left unmatched: 10. The CDR3 contains 14 residues. CDR1 and CDR2 from the germline V gene are MNHEY and SVGAGI.

This chain connects TRBV29-1 to TRBJ1-1; 9 bases agree with TRBD1. Germline trimming cut 6 bases from V and 1 base from J; bases unmatched to any gene: 9. The CDR3 is 15 amino acids. Germline V gene sequence: CDR1 SQVTM, CDR2 ANQGSEA. CDR3 in DNA: TGCAGCGTGAGTGGGACAGGGAAGGGGAACACTGAAGCTTTCTTT. Its protein is CSVSGTGKGNTEAFF.

The CDR3 DNA reads as TGTGCCAGCAGCCCAAGCGTCCCTTCTTACGAGCAGTACTTC. This encodes CASSPSVPSYEQYF. The chain employs TRBV7-8 and TRBJ2-7; no reliable D call. Germline V gives CDR1 SGHVS, CDR2 FQNEAQ. This CDR3 spans 14 amino acids. The V and J ends lost 5 bases and 4 bases respectively, with 15 bases between them. Full variable domain (rest looked up from reference TRBV7-8 and TRBJ2-7): GAGVSQSPRYKVAKRGQDVALRCDPISGHVSLFWYQQALGQGPEFLTYFQNEAQLDKSGLPSDRFFAERPEGSVSTLKIQRTQQEDSAVYLCASSPSVPSYEQYFGPGTRLTVT.

The CDR3 sequence: CASSLGQGAQSQHF. In DNA form, the CDR3 reads TGCGCCAGCAGCCTGGGACAGGGGGCCCAGTCCCAGCATTTT. The chain has TRBV10-2 and TRBJ1-5; 12 positions match TRBD1. The trim removed 6 bases at V and 11 bases at J, leaving 8 bases unmatched. CDR1 is WSHSY and CDR2 is SAAADI in the germline V gene. The CDR3 is 14 residues long.

This chain links TRBV9 with TRBJ1-4; TRBD1 matches 8 bases. J was trimmed by 5 bases and V by 3 bases; bases with no gene match: 12. CDR3 length: 17 amino acids. The V gene's germline CDR1 is SGDLS and CDR2 YYNGEE. The CDR3 coding sequence is TGTGCCAGCAGCGCACCGGGACAGGAGATTATGAATGAAAAACTGTTTTTT. Protein: CASSAPGQEIMNEKLFF.

The chain links TRBV14 to TRBJ2-7, with 9 bases that match TRBD2. The length of the CDR3 is 14 residues. CDR1 is SGHDN and CDR2 is FVKESK in the germline V gene. V trimming: 6 bases; J trimming: 2 bases; junction bases outside the gene matches: 5. CDR3 sequence reads: CASSLTSGPYEQYF. Here the CDR3 DNA reads TGTGCCAGCAGTCTCACTAGCGGGCCCTACGAGCAGTACTTC.

The chain's CDR3 is CASSQTSRDTGELFF. As DNA, the CDR3 is TGTGCCAGCAGCCAGACTAGCAGAGACACCGGGGAGCTGTTTTTT. V and J are TRBV7-8 and TRBJ2-2, with 7 bases fitting TRBD2. The CDR3 is 15 residues long. CDR1 and CDR2 (germline): SGHVS, FQNEAQ. J was trimmed by 3 bases and V by 5 bases; bases with no gene match: 6.

This chain joins TRBV5-1 and TRBJ1-3; D is ambiguous. The germline V gene encodes CDR1 SGHRS and CDR2 YFSETQ. Trimming pared 2 bases from V and 4 bases from J, leaving 10 bases between. The CDR3 extends over 14 amino acids. CDR3: CASSFGEGGNTIYF. The DNA of the CDR3 is TGCGCCAGCAGCTTCGGGGAAGGGGGAAACACCATATATTTT.

This clone was seen a single time. The J gene is TRBJ1-1, the V gene TRBV28; D is unclear. The CDR3 is made up of 15 amino acids. CDR1 MDHEN and CDR2 SYDVKM come from the germline V gene. The germline V and J ends were trimmed by 4 bases and 5 bases, with 17 bases remaining between them. Written as DNA, the CDR3 is TGTGCCAGCAGTTCCCACTCGGGCTCTGTAACTGAAGCTTTCTTT. Protein sequence: CASSSHSGSVTEAFF.

The chain employs TRBV11-2 and TRBJ1-1; D is uncertain. The CDR3 has 15 residues. Germline assignment: CDR1 SGHAT and CDR2 FQNNGV. Trimming pared 5 bases from V and 0 bases from J, leaving 13 bases between. The CDR3 coding sequence is TGTGCCAGCAGCCCCACAAAGGGAATGAACACTGAAGCTTTCTTT. Protein sequence: CASSPTKGMNTEAFF.

This chain connects TRBV5-5 to TRBJ1-4; no definite D call. Germline V gene sequence: CDR1 SGHKS, CDR2 YYEKEE (reference sequence). The V end lost 4 bases, the J end lost 5 bases, and 18 bases lay between the germline ends. The CDR3 totals 16 residues. This CDR3 is CASSPLLRSQNEKLFF. In DNA form, the CDR3 reads TGTGCCAGCAGCCCTCTATTGCGAAGCCAAAATGAAAAACTGTTTTTT.

The V call is TRBV9, the J call TRBJ2-7, with a possible D match to TRBD1 (6 bases). Germline-derived CDR1 and CDR2 are SGDLS and YYNGEE. V was pared by 4 bases and J by 1 base, with 15 bases between. The CDR3 is 15 amino acids. The CDR3 protein is CASSSRQDGSYEQYF. The CDR3 DNA is TGTGCCAGCAGCTCAAGACAGGATGGATCCTACGAGCAGTACTTC.

The chain links TRBV9 to TRBJ1-1, with D uncertain. The germline V gene has CDR1 SGDLS and CDR2 YYNGEE. Deletions cut 0 bases from V and 4 bases from J, with 10 bases between. The CDR3 has 14 residues. As DNA, the CDR3 is TGTGCCAGCAGCGTAGTCGGGGAAGGCACTGAAGCTTTCTTT. This encodes CASSVVGEGTEAFF.

The chain recombines TRBV29-1 with TRBJ1-1, with no clear D. CDR1 SQVTM and CDR2 ANQGSEA come from the germline V gene. V lost 5 bases to trimming and J lost 2 bases, with 9 bases between them. The CDR3 runs 12 residues. The CDR3: CSVRVENTEAFF. Written as DNA, the CDR3 is TGCAGCGTTAGGGTAGAAAACACTGAAGCTTTCTTT.

The rearrangement uses TRBV7-2 and TRBJ2-7, with TRBD2 matching over 13 bases. In germline, CDR1 is SGHTA, CDR2 FQGNSA. CDR3 length: 14 amino acids. Losses at the gene ends were 6 bases for V and 7 bases for J; bases not matched to a gene: 6. The DNA for the CDR3 is TGTGCCAGCAGTTTAAGACTAGCGGGAGGTGAGCAGTACTTC. Its protein is CASSLRLAGGEQYF.

J is TRBJ1-1 and V is TRBV6-5, with unresolved D. Germline V gene data show CDR1 as MNHEY and CDR2 as SVGAGI. The CDR3 is 13 amino acids. V dropped 0 bases and J dropped 0 bases, with 2 bases sitting between them. As DNA, the CDR3 is TGTGCCAGCAGTTACTCCGTGAACACTGAAGCTTTCTTT. It yields the protein CASSYSVNTEAFF.

This clone was detected once. DNA for the CDR3: TGTGCCAGCAGCCCGGGAGAGGGGGCGATGGACGAGCAGTACTTC. This codes for CASSPGEGAMDEQYF. V is TRBV21-1 and J is TRBJ2-7; TRBD1 was called by the table and not checked on the DNA. TRBV21-1 is deemed a pseudogene. This CDR3 is 15 amino acids long.

V gene TRBV7-3 combines with J gene TRBJ2-7; the D gene could be TRBD1 or TRBD2 (5 bases each). Between the trimmed V and J ends, which lost 5 bases and 6 bases, there was a span of 14 bases. Looked up from germline, CDR1 is SGHTA and CDR2 is FQGTGA. The CDR3 sequence is 13 residues long. CDR3 amino acids: CASSVGTASEQYF. The CDR3 DNA reads TGTGCCAGCAGCGTAGGGACGGCCTCCGAGCAGTACTTC.

The V call is TRBV7-3, the J call TRBJ2-1, with D uncertain. The V and J ends lost 0 bases and 4 bases respectively, with 10 bases between them. CDR3 length: 15 residues. In germline, CDR1 is SGHTA, CDR2 FQGTGA. CDR3 protein: CASSLTVQTYNEQFF. In DNA form, the CDR3 reads TGTGCCAGCAGCTTAACGGTACAGACATACAATGAGCAGTTCTTC.

This rearrangement joins TRBV5-1 to TRBJ1-4; D ambiguous. The V and J ends lost 4 bases and 10 bases respectively, with 14 bases between them. Germline CDR1 is SGHRS and CDR2 is YFSETQ. This CDR3 spans 13 amino acids. CDR3 bases: TGCGCCAGCAGCGCGAGGGCGGACGGAAAACTGTTTTTT. This encodes CASSARADGKLFF.

The J gene is TRBJ2-3, the V gene TRBV4-1; TRBD2 agrees at 13 bases. This CDR3 region has 16 residues. The V gene's germline CDR1 is MGHRA and CDR2 YSYEKL. Losses at the gene ends were 3 bases for V and 6 bases for J; bases not matched to a gene: 6. CDR3 nucleotide sequence: TGCGCCAGCAGCCACCCGACTAGCGGGAGGACGGATACGCAGTATTTT. Translated, it gives CASSHPTSGRTDTQYF.

This clone has more than one count but fewer than ten. V usage is TRBV14 and J usage is TRBJ2-7; possible D gene TRBD2, 6 bases. The ends were cut back, 0 bases at V and 0 bases at J, with 15 bases in the middle. This CDR3 is built from 17 residues. Germline V gene lookup returns CDR1 SGHDN and CDR2 FVKESK. The CDR3 spells CASSQDGGTVTSYEQYF. CDR3 in DNA: TGTGCCAGCAGCCAAGATGGGGGGACGGTGACCTCCTACGAGCAGTACTTC.

The rearrangement links TRBV30 to TRBJ2-1; no reliable D call. Per the germline V gene, CDR1 is GTSNPN and CDR2 is SVGIG (reference sequence). CDR3 length equals 13 residues. The germline V and J ends were trimmed by 7 bases and 5 bases, with 15 bases remaining between them. The CDR3 reads CASNKGSNNEQFF. The CDR3 DNA follows: TGTGCCTCAAACAAGGGCAGTAACAATGAGCAGTTCTTC.

This rearrangement joins TRBV5-1 to TRBJ1-5, with D tentatively TRBD1 (5 bases). CDR1 and CDR2 (germline): SGHRS, YFSETQ. With 4 bases removed from V and 5 bases from J, the gap between germline ends came to 10 bases. There are 13 residues in the CDR3. DNA for the CDR3: TGCGCCAGCAGCCAGGGATTTGATCAGCCCCAGCATTTT. This translates into CASSQGFDQPQHF.

The V call is TRBV9, the J call TRBJ2-4; D gene uncertain. CDR1 and CDR2 from the germline V gene are SGDLS and YYNGEE. The V and J ends lost 4 bases and 1 base respectively, with 12 bases between them. There are 15 residues in the CDR3. CDR3 amino acids: CASSPPSSAKNIQYF. The DNA of the CDR3 is TGTGCCAGCAGCCCCCCCTCTTCGGCCAAAAACATTCAGTACTTC.

The chain employs TRBV30 and TRBJ1-1; D call uncertain. The CDR3 is 14 amino acids. Deletions cut 3 bases from V and 4 bases from J, with 15 bases between. Germline-derived CDR1 and CDR2 are GTSNPN and SVGIG (reference sequence). The chain's CDR3 is CAWSPGPPSTEAFF. The CDR3 DNA is TGTGCCTGGAGCCCTGGGCCCCCGAGCACTGAAGCTTTCTTT. The full variable domain, with the rest looked up from reference TRBV30 and TRBJ1-1, is SQTIHQWPATLVQPVGSPLSLECTVEGTSNPNLYWYRQAAGRGLQLLFYSVGIGQISSEVPQNLSASRPQDRQFILSSKKLLLSDSGFYLCAWSPGPPSTEAFFGQGTRLTVV.